Listed here are 17 T cell receptor beta chains from one sample, sequenced in a study of control samples from healthy donors and cancer patients. Sequencing was performed with immunoSEQ multiplex PCR; in TCRdb, only in-frame clones are kept and a portion is missing. The repertoire includes approximately 170,000 clones, about 94% of them detected once, and roughly 4.3% sits in the top ten. The sequenced material came from blood. These receptors were obtained from a woman aged 60-70 years in good health.

This clone was found once. V usage is TRBV18 and J usage is TRBJ2-5, with 9 bases matching TRBD1. The V segment lost 3 bases and the J segment 2 bases; nucleotides outside the gene matches: 7. Germline CDR1 is KGHSH and CDR2 is LQKENI. The CDR3 consists of 16 residues. The CDR3 region is CASSPTTGGRQETQYF. CDR3 in DNA: TGTGCCAGCTCACCGACGACAGGGGGTAGGCAAGAGACCCAGTACTTC.

V is TRBV23-1 and J is TRBJ1-1; D not resolved. TRBV23-1 is sorted into the ORF group, with uncertain function. V lost 11 bases and J 8 bases, leaving 9 bases between the germline ends. This CDR3 spans 9 amino acids. The CDR3 nucleotides are TGCGCCTCCGCGAGGGAAGCTTTCTTT. Protein product: CASAREAFF.

This rearrangement joins TRBV19 to TRBJ1-3; TRBD1 might be the D (6 bases). V was trimmed by 6 bases and J by 1 base, leaving 16 bases between them. The CDR3 loop spans 16 amino acids. Germline CDR1 and CDR2: LNHDA and SQIVND (reference sequence). The CDR3 loop is CASSRGGQRSGNTIYF. In DNA form, the CDR3 reads TGTGCCAGTAGCCGGGGGGGACAAAGGTCTGGAAACACCATATATTTT. The whole variable domain, remainder taken from reference TRBV19 and TRBJ1-3, is DGGITQSPKYLFRKEGQNVTLSCEQNLNHDAMYWYRQDPGQGLRLIYYSQIVNDFQKGDIAEGYSVSREKKESFPLTVTSAQKNPTAFYLCASSRGGQRSGNTIYFGEGSWLTVV.

V and J are TRBV21-1 and TRBJ2-7; the DNA was not compared with TRBD2, the D call given in the table. TRBV21-1 is described as a pseudogene. This CDR3 region has 14 residues. The CDR3 protein is CASSAGDPTYEQYF. CDR3 bases: TGTGCCAGCAGCGCCGGGGATCCGACCTACGAGCAGTACTTC.

This clone was counted once. The chain links TRBV19 to TRBJ1-5; D uncertain. This CDR3 comprises 13 residues. CDR1 and CDR2 from the germline V gene are LNHDA and SQIVND (reference sequence). Trimming removed 4 bases from V and 6 bases from J, with 10 bases in between. CDR3 in amino acids: CASSTVRIQPQHF. CDR3 nucleotide sequence: TGTGCCAGTAGTACCGTAAGGATTCAGCCCCAGCATTTT.

The chain employs TRBV14 and TRBJ1-2; TRBD1 is a possible D gene (6 bases). The V end lost 6 bases, the J end lost 8 bases, and 25 bases lay between the germline ends. This CDR3 spans 16 amino acids. CDR1 SGHDN and CDR2 FVKESK come from the germline V gene. The CDR3 protein is CASSQTAGQTHSGYTF. In DNA, the CDR3 is TGTGCCAGCAGTCAAACTGCCGGACAGACCCACTCGGGCTACACCTTC.

The chain combines TRBV18 with TRBJ2-5; D gene uncertain. Germline CDR1 is KGHSH and CDR2 is LQKENI. V lost 1 base, J lost 2 bases, and 11 bases lay in between. The CDR3 has 15 amino acids. The CDR3 nucleotides are TGTGCCAGCTCACCACGTGCGGCGTTACAAGAGACCCAGTACTTC. Translated: CASSPRAALQETQYF.

The rearrangement joins TRBV18 to TRBJ1-6, with D possibly matching TRBD1 (6 bases). The CDR3 is 18 residues long. V was pared by 4 bases and J by 8 bases, with 24 bases between. CDR1 is KGHSH, CDR2 LQKENI, per germline. The CDR3 coding sequence is TGTGCCAGCTCACAGGACAGTCCCGTCCCTTTTTTCGATTCACCCCTCCACTTT. Protein: CASSQDSPVPFFDSPLHF.

This clone was recorded once. The chain employs TRBV7-9 and TRBJ2-5, with TRBD1 as a possible D gene (6 bases). The V end was cut by 1 base, the J end by 5 bases, with 14 bases between. Germline lookup yields CDR1 SEHNR and CDR2 FQNEAQ (reference sequence). The CDR3 loop spans 15 amino acids. CDR3: CASSLGAGVRETQYF. The CDR3 bases are TGTGCCAGCAGCTTAGGGGCAGGGGTTCGGGAGACCCAGTACTTC.

The V gene is TRBV18, the J gene TRBJ2-5; 7 positions match TRBD2. Germline V CDR1 and CDR2: KGHSH, LQKENI. V lost 1 base, J lost 0 bases, and 5 bases stayed unmatched. The CDR3 is 16 amino acids. The CDR3 DNA follows: TGTGCCAGCTCACCACTCGGGGGGTCGTACCAAGAGACCCAGTACTTC. Protein sequence: CASSPLGGSYQETQYF. The full variable domain, rest sourced from reference TRBV18 and TRBJ2-5, is NAGVMQNPRHLVRRRGQEARLRCSPMKGHSHVYWYRQLPEEGLKFMVYLQKENIIDESGMPKERFSAEFPKEGPSILRIQQVVRGDSAAYFCASSPLGGSYQETQYFGPGTRLLVL.

V gene TRBV19 combines with J gene TRBJ1-5; D gene ambiguous. In germline, CDR1 is LNHDA, CDR2 SQIVND (reference sequence). The CDR3 is 16 residues long. V gave up 5 bases and J gave up 0 bases, with 14 bases separating them. The CDR3 is CASSPPVDYSNQPQHF. CDR3 nucleotides: TGTGCCAGTAGTCCCCCCGTAGATTATAGCAATCAGCCCCAGCATTTT.

The V and J genes are TRBV4-3 and TRBJ1-5; D is undetermined. Trimming took off 0 bases at V and 9 bases at J, with 12 bases between the two ends. Germline lookup yields CDR1 LGHNA and CDR2 YSLEER. The length of the CDR3 is 14 residues. CDR3 DNA: TGCGCCAGCAGCCAAGATACCCGGGGAGGGCCCCAGCATTTT. This translates into CASSQDTRGGPQHF.

The chain couples TRBV7-2 to TRBJ2-5; weak D call: TRBD2 (6 bases). The V gene lost 5 bases and the J gene lost 5 bases, with 18 bases spanning the gap. Germline assignment: CDR1 SGHTA and CDR2 FQGNSA. The CDR3 is made up of 15 amino acids. CDR3 loop: CASSPYSTSLETQYF. For the CDR3, the DNA is TGTGCCAGCAGCCCCTATTCCACTAGCTTGGAGACCCAGTACTTC.

The chain recombines TRBV4-3 with TRBJ1-5; D is unclear. Germline-derived CDR1 and CDR2 are LGHNA and YSLEER. Trimming stripped 1 base from V and 9 bases from J, with 10 bases between. CDR3 length equals 13 residues. DNA of the CDR3: TGCGCCAGCAGCCAAGTTTATGCTTGGCCCCAGCATTTT. This translates into CASSQVYAWPQHF.

The J gene is TRBJ2-3, the V gene TRBV13, with 9 bases that match TRBD2. CDR1 is PRHDT, CDR2 FYEKMQ, per germline (reference sequence). The CDR3 has 17 residues. The ends lost 0 bases at V and 4 bases at J; junction bases unmatched: 8. The CDR3 reads CASSLGRPAGGADTQYF. The CDR3 nucleotides read TGTGCCAGCAGCTTAGGACGTCCAGCGGGGGGCGCAGATACGCAGTATTTT.

The chain is built from TRBV4-3 and TRBJ1-4; D is unresolved. The CDR3 loop spans 14 amino acids. Germline V gene data show CDR1 as LGHNA and CDR2 as YSLEER. V lost 0 bases to trimming and J lost 8 bases, with 10 bases between them. CDR3 DNA sequence: TGCGCCAGCAGCCAAGATGTGGTGGGCGAAAAACTGTTTTTT. Protein sequence: CASSQDVVGEKLFF.

The chain combines TRBV11-3 with TRBJ2-3; D is ambiguous. Per the germline V gene, CDR1 is SGHNT and CDR2 is YENEEA. V gave up 3 bases and J gave up 2 bases, with 6 bases separating them. This CDR3 has 13 amino acids. In DNA form, the CDR3 reads TGTGCCAGCAGCTTTGGGCCCACAGATACGCAGTATTTT. It is translated as CASSFGPTDTQYF.